This T cell receptor beta chain derives from a study of blood T cell repertoires in COVID-19. The overall study: Sites across the United States, Italy and Spain contributed samples from acute and convalescent COVID-19. Sources were T cells, B-cell-depleted T cells, or PBMCs; the material itself was cDNA or gDNA.

Only in-frame clones appear in the TCRdb table, and some are missing; sequencing was by immunoSEQ multiplex PCR. The data show about 120,000 clones, approximately 87% seen once. This TCR came from a woman in her seventies with acute or convalescent COVID-19. What was sequenced was peripheral blood.

Written as DNA, the CDR3 is TGTGCCATCAGTGAAAGATTGGGACAGGGTGGTCATAATTCACCCCTCCACTTT. Amino acid sequence: CAISERLGQGGHNSPLHF. This chain uses TRBV10-3 with TRBJ1-6; 9 bases line up with TRBD1. The junction had 11 bases not matched to a gene; V was cut back by 3 bases and J by 5 bases. This CDR3 spans 18 amino acids. CDR1 and CDR2 (germline): ENHRY, SYGVKD.